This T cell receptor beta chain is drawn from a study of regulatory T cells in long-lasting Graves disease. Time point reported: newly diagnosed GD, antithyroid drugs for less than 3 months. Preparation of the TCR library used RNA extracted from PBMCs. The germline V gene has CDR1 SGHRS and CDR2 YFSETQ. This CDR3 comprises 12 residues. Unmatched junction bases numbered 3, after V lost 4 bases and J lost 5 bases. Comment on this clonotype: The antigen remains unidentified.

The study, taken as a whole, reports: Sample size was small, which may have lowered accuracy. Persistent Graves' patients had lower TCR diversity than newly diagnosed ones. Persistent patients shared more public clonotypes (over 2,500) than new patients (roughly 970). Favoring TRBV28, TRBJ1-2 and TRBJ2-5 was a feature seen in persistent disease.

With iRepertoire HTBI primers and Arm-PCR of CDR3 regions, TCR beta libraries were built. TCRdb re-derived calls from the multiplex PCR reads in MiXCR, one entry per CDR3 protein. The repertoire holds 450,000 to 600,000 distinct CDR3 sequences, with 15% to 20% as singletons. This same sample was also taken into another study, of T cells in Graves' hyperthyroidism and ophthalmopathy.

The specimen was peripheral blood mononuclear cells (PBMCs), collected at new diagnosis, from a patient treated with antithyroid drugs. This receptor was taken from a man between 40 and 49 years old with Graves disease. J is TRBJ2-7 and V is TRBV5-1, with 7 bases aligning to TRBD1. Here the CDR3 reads CASSIDRDEQYF. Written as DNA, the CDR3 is TGCGCCAGCAGCATAGACAGGGACGAGCAGTACTTC.